The clone carrying this TCR beta chain showed up just a few times. This specimen comes from a study of sequential checkpoint blockade in melanoma. The V and J ends lost 1 base and 3 bases respectively, with 15 bases between them. The CDR3 loop spans 16 amino acids. CDR1 and CDR2 (germline): LGHNA, YSLEER. Assay: immunoSEQ multiplex PCR; the TCRdb copy retains only in-frame clones and omits some. The profile shows about 5,500 clones, around 54% of them singletons. Treatment described: randomized to nivolumab then ipilimumab (arm A) or the reverse (arm B). PBMC sorting kept live CD3+CD8+ cells without CD19 or CD56.

The clonotype was recovered from a human donor with melanoma. V is TRBV4-3 and J is TRBJ1-1, with D possibly being TRBD1 (5 bases). The sequences come from CD8+ T cells sorted from blood (inferred from file names), collected from a patient given nivolumab and ipilimumab in sequence. CDR3 in amino acids: CASSQAFGQTDTEAFF. CDR3 DNA sequence: TGCGCCAGCAGCCAAGCGTTCGGACAAACCGACACTGAAGCTTTCTTT.